This TCR beta chain was captured by sequencing in a study of cytomegalovirus exposure and HLA in healthy donors (dated by TCRdb to 2016 to 2017). Regarding the complete study: According to a later analysis, the roughly 120 validation repertoires were produced on the same platform as the 680 or so repertoires of the first cohort. The study aimed to test whether signatures of past pathogen exposure could be identified by cataloging public T cell receptors. In addition to the first cohort of roughly 670 subjects, a separate validation cohort of around 110 different subjects was used. High-throughput TCR immunosequencing, statistical association of individual TCRs with disease status, and machine learning were combined to predict cytomegalovirus infection status. What the authors observed across the whole study: The validation cohort had no HLA typing available for a later analysis, so co-occurrence within that cohort was assessed over all 120 repertoires. Most TCR sequences were observed very rarely across donors, whereas some public TCRs were present in many individuals. A later analysis found that TCRs clustered in the first cohort also tended to co-occur in the roughly 110 validation repertoires, with approximately 94% of cluster scores above 0. A total of 150 to 200 TCR beta chains were listed by the study as associated with cytomegalovirus. In vitro tests confirmed that three of the cytomegalovirus-associated TCR beta chains recognize cytomegalovirus antigens. The authors suggested that the approach could potentially be generalized to other disease states and immunological phenotypes. In both the original and validation cohorts, the classifier was reported to diagnose cytomegalovirus status with high specificity and sensitivity.

V loses 1 base at its end and J loses 1 base; junction bases beyond the gene matches: 9. Its CDR3 holds 18 amino acids, cysteine through phenylalanine. The kept DNA is CDR3 alone, 54 bases in frame from the first base. Taken from the germline V gene (reference sequence), the CDR1 and CDR2 loops are SGHNT and YYREEE. The method was the immunoSEQ multiplex PCR assay. In the authors' own workflow: To diagnose cytomegalovirus status from the catalog of TCR beta chain sequences, a statistical classification framework was built. TCRdb stores this immuneACCESS table with in-frame sequences only. Part of the clones is absent; in the studies checked, under half of the shortfall reflects unresolved V genes, and no reason is known for the rest. The V and J calls and clone size are taken from that table; D and trimming were inferred from the DNA. This sample is represented by around 71,000 clones; roughly 94% of them were singletons. The top ten constitute 1.4% of the sample.

The donors belonged to the validation cohort of approximately 130 subjects, which was separate from the 666-subject first cohort. Note on this clone: Its antigen remains unidentified. Per-base quality was not reported, and no clone a single base away is much larger than it.

This sequence originates from a man aged 18 to 35 in good health and CMV-seropositive. The rearrangement combines TRBV5-4 with TRBJ2-5, with 11 junctional bases fitting TRBD2. The sequenced material came from PBMCs. The CDR3 here reads CASSLILGLAGFQETQYF. The nucleotide sequence is given as TGTGCCAGCAGCTTGATCCTCGGACTAGCGGGTTTCCAAGAGACCCAGTACTTC.